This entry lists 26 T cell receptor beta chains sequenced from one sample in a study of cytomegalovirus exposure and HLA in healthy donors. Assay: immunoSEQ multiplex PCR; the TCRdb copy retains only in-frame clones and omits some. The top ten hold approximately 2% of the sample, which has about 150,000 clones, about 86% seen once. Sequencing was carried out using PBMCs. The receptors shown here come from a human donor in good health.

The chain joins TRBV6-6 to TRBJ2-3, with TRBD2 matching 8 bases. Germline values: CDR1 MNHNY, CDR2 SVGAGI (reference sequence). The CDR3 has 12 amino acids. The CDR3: CATAGGTDTQYF. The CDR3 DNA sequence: TGTGCTACAGCGGGGGGCACAGATACGCAGTATTTT.

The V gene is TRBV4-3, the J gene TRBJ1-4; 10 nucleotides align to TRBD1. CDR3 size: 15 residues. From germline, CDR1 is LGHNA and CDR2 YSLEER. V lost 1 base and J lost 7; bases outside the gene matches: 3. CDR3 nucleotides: TGCGCCAGCAGCCAAGCCGGGACAGGGGCTGAAAAACTGTTTTTT. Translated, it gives CASSQAGTGAEKLFF.

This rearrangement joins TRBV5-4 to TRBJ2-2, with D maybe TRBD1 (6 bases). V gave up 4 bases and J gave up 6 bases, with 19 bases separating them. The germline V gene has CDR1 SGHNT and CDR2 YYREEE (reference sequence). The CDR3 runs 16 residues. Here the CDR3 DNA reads TGTGCCAGCAGCCCGGACAGACGATTACTTTCCGGGGAGCTGTTTTTT. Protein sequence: CASSPDRRLLSGELFF. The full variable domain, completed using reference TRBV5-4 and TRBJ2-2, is ETGVTQSPTHLIKTRGQQVTLRCSSQSGHNTVSWYQQALGQGPQFIFQYYREEENGRGNFPPRFSGLQFPNYSSELNVNALELDDSALYLCASSPDRRLLSGELFFGEGSRLTVL.

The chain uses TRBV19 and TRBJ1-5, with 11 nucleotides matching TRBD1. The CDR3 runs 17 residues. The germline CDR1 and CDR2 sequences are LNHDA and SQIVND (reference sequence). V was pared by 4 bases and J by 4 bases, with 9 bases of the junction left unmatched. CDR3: CASSTRDRGFYNQPQHF. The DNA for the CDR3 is TGTGCCAGTAGTACTCGGGACAGGGGGTTTTATAATCAGCCCCAGCATTTT.

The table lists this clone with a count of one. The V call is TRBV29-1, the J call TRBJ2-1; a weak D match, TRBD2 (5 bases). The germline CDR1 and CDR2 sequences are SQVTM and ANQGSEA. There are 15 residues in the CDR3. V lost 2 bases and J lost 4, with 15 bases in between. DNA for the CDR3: TGCAGCGTTGAATTGTCCAGCGGAAATTACAATGAGCAGTTCTTC. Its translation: CSVELSSGNYNEQFF.

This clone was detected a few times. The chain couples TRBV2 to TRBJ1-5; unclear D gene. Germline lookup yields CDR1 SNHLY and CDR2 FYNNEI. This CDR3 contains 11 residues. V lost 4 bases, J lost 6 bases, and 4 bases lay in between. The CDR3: CASSASQPQHF. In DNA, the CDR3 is TGTGCCAGCAGTGCGTCTCAGCCCCAGCATTTT.

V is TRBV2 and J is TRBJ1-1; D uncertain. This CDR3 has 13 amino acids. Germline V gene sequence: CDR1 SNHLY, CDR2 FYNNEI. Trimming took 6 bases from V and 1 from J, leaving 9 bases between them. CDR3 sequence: CASRGLRNTEAFF. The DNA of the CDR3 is TGTGCCAGCAGGGGCTTGCGGAACACTGAAGCTTTCTTT. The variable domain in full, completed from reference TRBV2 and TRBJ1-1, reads EPEVTQTPSHQVTQMGQEVILRCVPISNHLYFYWYRQILGQKVEFLVSFYNNEISEKSEIFDDQFSVERPDGSNFTLKIRSTKLEDSAMYFCASRGLRNTEAFFGQGTRLTVV.

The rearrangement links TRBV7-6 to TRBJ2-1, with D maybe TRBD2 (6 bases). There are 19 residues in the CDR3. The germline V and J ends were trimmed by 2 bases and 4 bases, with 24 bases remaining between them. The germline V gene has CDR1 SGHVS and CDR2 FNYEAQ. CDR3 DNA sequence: TGTGCCAGCAGCTTACTTCGTGATTTTGCGGGGCCATTATACAATGAGCAGTTCTTC. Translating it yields CASSLLRDFAGPLYNEQFF. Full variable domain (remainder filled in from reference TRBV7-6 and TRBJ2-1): GAGVSQSPRYKVTKRGQDVALRCDPISGHVSLYWYRQALGQGPEFLTYFNYEAQQDKSGLPNDRFSAERPEGSISTLTIQRTEQRDSAMYRCASSLLRDFAGPLYNEQFFGPGTRLTVL.

The CDR3 region is CASSLPASGGYEQYF. The CDR3 DNA reads TGTGCCAGCAGCTTACCGGCCAGCGGGGGCTACGAGCAGTACTTC. The chain has TRBV7-9 and TRBJ2-7, with 8 bases fitting TRBD2. With V trimmed by 2 bases and J by 3 bases, 6 bases remained unmatched. Per the germline V gene, CDR1 is SEHNR and CDR2 is FQNEAQ (reference sequence). This CDR3 has 15 amino acids.

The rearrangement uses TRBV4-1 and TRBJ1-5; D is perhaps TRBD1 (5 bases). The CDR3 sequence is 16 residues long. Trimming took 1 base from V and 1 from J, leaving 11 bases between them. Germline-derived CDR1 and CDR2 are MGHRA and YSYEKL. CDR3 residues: CASSQVGLGSNQPQHF. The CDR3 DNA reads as TGCGCCAGCAGCCAAGTGGGACTTGGGAGCAATCAGCCCCAGCATTTT.

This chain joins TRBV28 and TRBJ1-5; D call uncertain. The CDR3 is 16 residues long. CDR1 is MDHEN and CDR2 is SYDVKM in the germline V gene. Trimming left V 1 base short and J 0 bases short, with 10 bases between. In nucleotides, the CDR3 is TGTGCCAGCAGTTTATCCGTTCAGTATAGCAATCAGCCCCAGCATTTT. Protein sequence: CASSLSVQYSNQPQHF.

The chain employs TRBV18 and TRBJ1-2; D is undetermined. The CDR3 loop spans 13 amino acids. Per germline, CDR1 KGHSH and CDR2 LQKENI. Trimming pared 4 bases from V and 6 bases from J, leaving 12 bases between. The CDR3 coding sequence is TGTGCCAGCTCACGGAGCCAAGGTGATGGCTACACCTTC. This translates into CASSRSQGDGYTF. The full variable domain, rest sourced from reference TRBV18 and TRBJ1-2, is NAGVMQNPRHLVRRRGQEARLRCSPMKGHSHVYWYRQLPEEGLKFMVYLQKENIIDESGMPKERFSAEFPKEGPSILRIQQVVRGDSAAYFCASSRSQGDGYTFGSGTRLTVV.

CDR3 protein: CASSAPRTGDNEKLFF. DNA of the CDR3: TGTGCCAGCAGTGCTCCTAGGACAGGGGATAATGAAAAACTGTTTTTT. The chain employs TRBV25-1 and TRBJ1-4; 9 bases align to TRBD1. The CDR3 has 16 residues. Germline V lookup: CDR1 MGHDK, CDR2 SYGVNS. After removal of 4 bases from V and 4 bases from J, the junction contained 7 bases not matched to a gene.

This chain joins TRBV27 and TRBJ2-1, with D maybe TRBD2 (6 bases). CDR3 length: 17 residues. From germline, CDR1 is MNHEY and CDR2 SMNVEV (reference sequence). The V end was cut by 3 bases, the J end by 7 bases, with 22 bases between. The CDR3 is CASSLEGVRGWENEQFF. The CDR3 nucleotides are TGTGCCAGCAGTTTGGAGGGAGTACGGGGCTGGGAAAATGAGCAGTTCTTC.

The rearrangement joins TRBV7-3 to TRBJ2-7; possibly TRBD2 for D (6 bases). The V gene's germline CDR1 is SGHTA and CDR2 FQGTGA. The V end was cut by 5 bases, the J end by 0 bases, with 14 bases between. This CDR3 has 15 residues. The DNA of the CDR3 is TGTGCCAGCAGCCCCGAGGCGGGGTCCTCCTACGAGCAGTACTTC. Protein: CASSPEAGSSYEQYF. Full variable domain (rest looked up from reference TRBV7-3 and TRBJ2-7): GAGVSQTPSNKVTEKGKYVELRCDPISGHTALYWYRQSLGQGPEFLIYFQGTGAADDSGLPNDRFFAVRPEGSVSTLKIQRTERGDSAVYLCASSPEAGSSYEQYFGPGTRLTVT.

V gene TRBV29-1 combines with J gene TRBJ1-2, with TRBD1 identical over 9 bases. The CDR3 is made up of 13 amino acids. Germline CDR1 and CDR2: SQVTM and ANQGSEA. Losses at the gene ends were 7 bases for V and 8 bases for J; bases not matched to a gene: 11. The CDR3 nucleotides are TGCAGCGCCCCGGACAGGGGTCATCGGGGCTACACCTTC. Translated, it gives CSAPDRGHRGYTF. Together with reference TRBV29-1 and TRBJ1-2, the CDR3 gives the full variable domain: SAVISQKPSRDICQRGTSLTIQCQVDSQVTMMFWYRQQPGQSLTLIATANQGSEATYESGFVIDKFPISRPNLTFSTLTVSNMSPEDSSIYLCSAPDRGHRGYTFGSGTRLTVV.

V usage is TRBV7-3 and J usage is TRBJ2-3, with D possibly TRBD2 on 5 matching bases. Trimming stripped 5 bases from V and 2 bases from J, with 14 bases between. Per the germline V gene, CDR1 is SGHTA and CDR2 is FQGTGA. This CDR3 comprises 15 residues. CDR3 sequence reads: CASSADSSPTDTQYF. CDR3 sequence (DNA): TGTGCCAGCAGCGCGGACTCAAGCCCCACAGATACGCAGTATTTT.

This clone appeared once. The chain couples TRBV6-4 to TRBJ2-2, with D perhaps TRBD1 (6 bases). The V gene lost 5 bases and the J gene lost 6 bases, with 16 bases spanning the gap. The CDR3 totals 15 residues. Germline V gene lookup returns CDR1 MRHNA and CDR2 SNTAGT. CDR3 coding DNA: TGTGCCAGCAGTAAACAGGGTTCGACCCCCGGGGAGCTGTTTTTT. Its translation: CASSKQGSTPGELFF.

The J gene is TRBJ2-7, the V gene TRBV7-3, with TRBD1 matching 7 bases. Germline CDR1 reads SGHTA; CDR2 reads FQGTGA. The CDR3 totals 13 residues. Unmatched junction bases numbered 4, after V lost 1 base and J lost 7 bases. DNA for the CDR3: TGTGCCAGCAGCTTAAACAGGGGCGCGGAGCAGTACTTC. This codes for CASSLNRGAEQYF.

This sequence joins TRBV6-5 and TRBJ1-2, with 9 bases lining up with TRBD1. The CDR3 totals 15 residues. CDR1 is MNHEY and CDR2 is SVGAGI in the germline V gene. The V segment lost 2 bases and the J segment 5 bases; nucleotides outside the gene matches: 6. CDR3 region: CASSYGDRAEYGYTF. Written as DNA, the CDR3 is TGTGCCAGCAGTTACGGGGACAGGGCGGAGTATGGCTACACCTTC.

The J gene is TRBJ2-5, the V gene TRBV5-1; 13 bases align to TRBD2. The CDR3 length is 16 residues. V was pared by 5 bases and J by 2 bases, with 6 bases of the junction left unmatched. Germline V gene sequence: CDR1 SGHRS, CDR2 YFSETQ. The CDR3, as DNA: TGCGCCAGCAGTCGGACTAGCGGGGGTTATCAAGAGACCCAGTACTTC. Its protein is CASSRTSGGYQETQYF.

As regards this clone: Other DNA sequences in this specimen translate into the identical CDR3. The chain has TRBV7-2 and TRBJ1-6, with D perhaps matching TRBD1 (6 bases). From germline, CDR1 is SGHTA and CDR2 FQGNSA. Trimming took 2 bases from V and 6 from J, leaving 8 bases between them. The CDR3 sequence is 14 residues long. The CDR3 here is CASSLQGSNSPLHF. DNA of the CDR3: TGTGCCAGCAGCTTACAGGGGAGTAATTCACCCCTCCACTTT.

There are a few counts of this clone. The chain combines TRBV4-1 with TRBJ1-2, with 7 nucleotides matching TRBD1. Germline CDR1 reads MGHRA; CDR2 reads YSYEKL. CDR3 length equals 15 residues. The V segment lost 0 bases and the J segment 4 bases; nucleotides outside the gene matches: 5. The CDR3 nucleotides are TGCGCCAGCAGCCAAGAGACAGGGCTAGGCTATGGCTACACCTTC. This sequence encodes CASSQETGLGYGYTF.

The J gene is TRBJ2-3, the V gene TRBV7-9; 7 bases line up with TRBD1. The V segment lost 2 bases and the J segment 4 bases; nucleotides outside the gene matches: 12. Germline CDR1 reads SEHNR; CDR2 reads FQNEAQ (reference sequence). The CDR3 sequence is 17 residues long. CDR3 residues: CASSLIPKQGVPDTQYF. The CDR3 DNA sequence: TGTGCCAGCAGCTTAATCCCCAAGCAGGGGGTCCCAGATACGCAGTATTTT.

The CDR3 sequence: CASPPRLAGTDTQYF. DNA of the CDR3: TGTGCCAGCCCCCCGAGACTAGCGGGCACAGATACGCAGTATTTT. This chain joins TRBV28 and TRBJ2-3; TRBD2 agrees at 9 bases. CDR3 size: 15 residues. V shed 8 bases, J shed 1 base, and the junction held 7 bases outside the gene matches. From germline, CDR1 is MDHEN and CDR2 SYDVKM.

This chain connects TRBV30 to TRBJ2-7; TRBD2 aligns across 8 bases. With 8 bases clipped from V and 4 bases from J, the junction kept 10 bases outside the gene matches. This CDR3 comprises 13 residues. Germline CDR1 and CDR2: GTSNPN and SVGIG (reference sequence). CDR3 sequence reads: CAQTGRGVYEQYF. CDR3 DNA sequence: TGTGCCCAAACTGGGCGGGGGGTTTACGAGCAGTACTTC.